This T cell receptor (beta chain) was recorded in a study of blood T cell repertoires in COVID-19. V lost 1 base and J lost 9, with 16 bases in between. The CDR3 spans 15 residues. Germline V gene data show CDR1 as LNHDA and CDR2 as SQIVND (reference sequence). Original processing methods: Scientists estimated how many nucleated cells there were by amplifying reference gene primers. Repertoires were generated with immunoSEQ multiplex PCR, while TCRdb's copy carries only in-frame clones and drops some. V, J and clone size reflect that table, while D and trimming were determined from the DNA. Seen here are some 130,000 clones, around 88% observed once, and the top ten hold around 18%.

This TCR derives from a woman aged 50 to 60 who had recovered from COVID-19. Specimen: peripheral blood. The rearrangement joins TRBV19 to TRBJ2-1; tentatively, D is TRBD1 (6 bases). The CDR3 loop reads CASSIAATGFVEQFF. CDR3 in DNA: TGTGCCAGTAGTATAGCCGCCACAGGGTTTGTTGAGCAGTTCTTC.